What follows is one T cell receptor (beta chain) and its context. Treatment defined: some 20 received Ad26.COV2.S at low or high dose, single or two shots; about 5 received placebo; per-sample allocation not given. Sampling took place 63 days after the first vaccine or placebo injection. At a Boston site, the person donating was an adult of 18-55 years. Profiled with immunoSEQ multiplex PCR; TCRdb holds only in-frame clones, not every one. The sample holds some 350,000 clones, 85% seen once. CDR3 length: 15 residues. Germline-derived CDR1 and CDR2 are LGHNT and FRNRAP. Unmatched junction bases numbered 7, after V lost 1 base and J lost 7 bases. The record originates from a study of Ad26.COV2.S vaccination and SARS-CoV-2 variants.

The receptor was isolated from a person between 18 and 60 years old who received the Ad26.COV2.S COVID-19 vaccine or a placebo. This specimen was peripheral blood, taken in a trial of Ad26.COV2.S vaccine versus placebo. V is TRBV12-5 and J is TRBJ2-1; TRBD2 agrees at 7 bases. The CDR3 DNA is TGTGCTAGTGGTTTGGGACGGGACTACCGAAATGAGCAGTTCTTC. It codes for CASGLGRDYRNEQFF.